The text below deals with one TCR beta chain. The record originates from a study of technical replicates of blood from a few donors. TCRdb's table, derived via immunoSEQ multiplex PCR, lists solely in-frame clones and lacks some. This sample carries tens of thousands of clones, 95% to 98% of them seen once, and the ten largest clones take approximately 0.25%. V shed 2 bases, J shed 4 bases, and the junction held 2 bases outside the gene matches. Germline values: CDR1 GTSNPN, CDR2 SVGIG (reference sequence). The length of the CDR3 is 15 residues. The sequenced sample consisted of T cells isolated from PBMCs. V gene TRBV30 combines with J gene TRBJ2-3; TRBD2 matches 14 bases. The receptor was isolated from a human donor in good health. The chain's CDR3 is CAWSQTSGRADTQYF. CDR3 coding DNA: TGTGCCTGGAGTCAGACTAGCGGGAGGGCAGATACGCAGTATTTT.